The T cell receptor (beta chain) under discussion was sequenced for a study of blood T cell repertoires in COVID-19. On the study more broadly: Sample material is recorded as cDNA or gDNA derived from T cells, B-cell-depleted T cells, or PBMCs.

V gave up 6 bases and J gave up 5 bases, with 13 bases separating them. Per germline, CDR1 SQVTM and CDR2 ANQGSEA. The CDR3 totals 12 residues. This clone was recorded a few times. In the study's own analysis: Nucleated cell number was recorded as an estimate derived from reference gene primer amplification. Using immunoSEQ multiplex PCR, the repertoire was profiled, and TCRdb retains in-frame clones only, with some absent. The DNA gave D and trimming, while V, J and clone size come from that table. The table lists fewer than 250,000 clones, about 91% of them singletons. Participants' reported clinical history set cohort assignment.

The chain is built from TRBV29-1 and TRBJ2-5; perhaps TRBD1 as D (7 bases). This clonotype was sampled from a young woman with acute COVID-19. Sequences were obtained from PBMCs or T cells enriched from blood (not recorded which). The CDR3 reads CSVATGRETQYF. CDR3 DNA: TGCAGCGTCGCGACAGGGAGGGAGACCCAGTACTTC.